Below, 32 T cell receptor beta chains from the same sample are listed, as sequenced in a study of lymphopenia after photon versus proton radiotherapy. Generated by immunoSEQ multiplex PCR, the TCRdb table keeps only in-frame clones and is missing some. The repertoire holds about 25,000 clones, roughly 89% seen once, with approximately 18% in the top ten. The sample was peripheral blood, taken from a patient treated with photon-based radiotherapy. Receptors originate from a man aged 50 to 60 with gastric cancer.

This chain connects TRBV10-3 to TRBJ2-5, with a weak D call TRBD2 (5 bases). This CDR3 spans 16 amino acids. Trimming pared 11 bases from V and 1 base from J, leaving 23 bases between. CDR1 and CDR2 (germline): ENHRY, SYGVKD. The CDR3 DNA reads TGTGCCTCATCCGCCCGGGGAGAACAACCCCAAGAGACCCAGTACTTC. The encoded protein is CASSARGEQPQETQYF.

The chain carries TRBV4-3 and TRBJ1-2; TRBD1 matches at 8 bases. Germline V gives CDR1 LGHNA, CDR2 YSLEER. CDR3 size: 17 residues. The junction had 12 bases not matched to a gene; V was cut back by 0 bases and J by 6 bases. CDR3: CASSQDRNADRGDGYTF. The CDR3 DNA reads as TGCGCCAGCAGCCAAGACAGAAATGCCGACAGGGGAGATGGCTACACCTTC.

V usage is TRBV29-1 and J usage is TRBJ2-1; possibly TRBD2 for D (6 bases). V gave up 3 bases and J gave up 7 bases, with 13 bases separating them. Germline CDR1 reads SQVTM; CDR2 reads ANQGSEA. The CDR3 totals 13 residues. The CDR3 DNA is TGCAGCGTTGATTGGGGGGATAGGAATGAGCAGTTCTTC. Its protein product is CSVDWGDRNEQFF.

The V gene is TRBV18, the J gene TRBJ1-5, with D possibly TRBD1 on 6 matching bases. Trimming removed 9 bases at V and 6 bases at J, with 15 bases between. The CDR3 has 13 residues. Germline-derived CDR1 and CDR2 are KGHSH and LQKENI. CDR3 residues: CASRQVVGQPQHF. The CDR3 DNA is TGTGCCAGTAGACAGGTAGTTGGTCAGCCCCAGCATTTT.

CDR3 residues: CASRPGDSYGYTF. In DNA, the CDR3 is TGTGCCAGCAGGCCCGGGGACAGCTATGGCTACACCTTC. This chain joins TRBV25-1 and TRBJ1-2; TRBD1 agrees at 7 bases. Per the germline V gene, CDR1 is MGHDK and CDR2 is SYGVNS. J gave up 4 bases and V 6 bases, and 5 bases lay outside the gene matches. This CDR3 is built from 13 residues.

This clone was observed a single time. V gene TRBV11-2 combines with J gene TRBJ1-6; D unresolved. Germline loops: CDR1 SGHAT, CDR2 FQNNGV. The CDR3 runs 13 residues. Trimming took 5 bases from V and 10 from J, leaving 12 bases between them. CDR3 sequence reads: CASSPVQVSPLHF. The CDR3 nucleotides read TGTGCCAGCAGCCCCGTCCAAGTGTCACCCCTCCACTTT.

The chain has TRBV5-8 and TRBJ1-5; possible D gene TRBD1, 6 bases. Trimming cost V 0 bases and J 1 base, with 8 bases left between them. In germline, CDR1 is SGHTS, CDR2 YDEGEE. This CDR3 is built from 15 residues. The CDR3 DNA reads TGTGCCAGCAGCTTGGCAGGGGAAAGCAATCAGCCCCAGCATTTT. As protein: CASSLAGESNQPQHF.

This clone has a handful of counts. CDR3 loop: CSASGGYGYTF. The CDR3 region has the DNA TGCAGTGCTAGCGGAGGGTATGGCTACACCTTC. The gene calls are TRBV20-1 and TRBJ1-2, with no clear D. V was clipped by 3 bases and J by 5 bases, with 7 bases between them. Germline V gene sequence: CDR1 DFQATT, CDR2 SNEGSKA (reference sequence). The CDR3 has 11 amino acids.

The V call is TRBV5-1, the J call TRBJ2-1; 7 bases are a match to TRBD1. V was clipped by 4 bases and J by 7 bases; unmatched bases: 5. The CDR3 covers 13 residues. CDR1 is SGHRS and CDR2 is YFSETQ in the germline V gene. As DNA, the CDR3 is TGCGCCAGCAGCACAAACAGGGGAAATGAGCAGTTCTTC. It codes for CASSTNRGNEQFF.

The chain couples TRBV29-1 to TRBJ2-1; D not resolved. Germline values: CDR1 SQVTM, CDR2 ANQGSEA. Between the trimmed V and J ends, which lost 3 bases and 2 bases, there was a span of 8 bases. This CDR3 has 13 residues. CDR3 in DNA: TGCAGCGTTGACAACGGCCCCTACAATGAGCAGTTCTTC. It translates to CSVDNGPYNEQFF.

This chain joins TRBV7-8 and TRBJ2-1; the match to TRBD2 covers 7 bases. The CDR3 totals 16 residues. Germline V gene lookup returns CDR1 SGHVS and CDR2 FQNEAQ. V shed 3 bases and J 4 bases; nucleotides not matched to a gene: 9. The CDR3 DNA reads as TGTGCCAGCAGCTTCATGCGGGGGATCTATTACAATGAGCAGTTCTTC. It is translated as CASSFMRGIYYNEQFF.

V is TRBV5-1 and J is TRBJ2-3, with TRBD1 matching 8 bases. The CDR3 is made up of 16 amino acids. The germline gives CDR1 SGHRS, CDR2 YFSETQ. J gave up 1 base and V 5 bases, and 9 bases lay outside the gene matches. In nucleotides, the CDR3 is TGCGCCAGCAGTAGGACACCGGGACAGGGCACAGATACGCAGTATTTT. It translates to CASSRTPGQGTDTQYF.

The genes are TRBV18 and TRBJ2-2, with a possible D match to TRBD2 (5 bases). Germline CDR1 and CDR2: KGHSH and LQKENI. The V gene lost 4 bases and the J gene lost 2 bases, with 11 bases spanning the gap. The CDR3 runs 15 residues. In DNA, the CDR3 is TGTGCCAGCTCACGCCTACTAGGAAACACCGGGGAGCTGTTTTTT. This encodes CASSRLLGNTGELFF.

This clone qualifies as large. The CDR3 here is CAWTLDRRTEAFF. As DNA, the CDR3 is TGTGCCTGGACTCTCGACAGGAGGACTGAAGCTTTCTTT. The rearrangement uses TRBV30 and TRBJ1-1; possible D gene TRBD1, 6 bases. Deletions cut 4 bases from V and 5 bases from J, with 14 bases between. Germline V gives CDR1 GTSNPN, CDR2 SVGIG (reference sequence). There are 13 residues in the CDR3. The entire variable domain, with the rest obtained from reference TRBV30 and TRBJ1-1, is as follows: SQTIHQWPATLVQPVGSPLSLECTVEGTSNPNLYWYRQAAGRGLQLLFYSVGIGQISSEVPQNLSASRPQDRQFILSSKKLLLSDSGFYLCAWTLDRRTEAFFGQGTRLTVV.

CDR3 amino acids: CASGLYRDGIEETQYF. The CDR3 DNA reads TGTGCTAGTGGGCTTTACAGGGATGGGATAGAAGAGACCCAGTACTTC. The rearrangement links TRBV12-5 to TRBJ2-5, with D perhaps matching TRBD1 (6 bases). Germline assignment: CDR1 LGHNT and CDR2 FRNRAP. V was pared by 6 bases and J by 3 bases, with 20 bases between. The CDR3 runs 16 residues.

V usage is TRBV10-3 and J usage is TRBJ2-6, with 7 bases matching TRBD1. This CDR3 comprises 14 residues. The germline V gene has CDR1 ENHRY and CDR2 SYGVKD. The junction had 5 bases not matched to a gene; V was cut back by 10 bases and J by 2 bases. CDR3 bases: TGTGCCACCCGACAGGGAACTGGGGCCAACGTCCTGACTTTC. This encodes CATRQGTGANVLTF.

This sequence joins TRBV5-1 and TRBJ2-1; TRBD1 matches 10 bases. The CDR3 has 16 amino acids. CDR1 SGHRS and CDR2 YFSETQ come from the germline V gene. V gave up 4 bases and J gave up 7 bases; unmatched junction bases: 11. CDR3 region: CASSAPGQGSENEQFF. DNA of the CDR3: TGCGCCAGCAGCGCGCCGGGACAGGGGTCTGAAAATGAGCAGTTCTTC.

CDR3: CASSLGQGSYNEQFF. The CDR3 DNA sequence: TGTGCCAGCAGCTTAGGTCAGGGTTCTTACAATGAGCAGTTCTTC. The rearrangement uses TRBV7-7 and TRBJ2-1, with TRBD1 as a possible D gene (5 bases). CDR3 length: 15 amino acids. The V and J ends lost 1 base and 4 bases respectively, with 11 bases between them. CDR1 SSHAT and CDR2 FNYEAQ come from the germline V gene (reference sequence).

The rearrangement joins TRBV13 to TRBJ1-5, with D possibly matching TRBD1 (5 bases). This CDR3 has 16 amino acids. The V end lost 6 bases, the J end lost 2 bases, and 17 bases lay between the germline ends. The germline CDR1 and CDR2 sequences are PRHDT and FYEKMQ (reference sequence). The CDR3 spells CASSRGGAMGNQPQHF. The CDR3 DNA reads TGTGCCAGCAGTCGTGGAGGGGCGATGGGCAATCAGCCCCAGCATTTT.

This chain connects TRBV5-1 to TRBJ2-2; the match to TRBD2 covers 8 bases. The CDR3 spans 16 residues. Germline-derived CDR1 and CDR2 are SGHRS and YFSETQ. V dropped 2 bases and J dropped 7; count of bases not matched to a gene: 10. CDR3 residues: CASSLRGGRINGELFF. CDR3 nucleotides: TGCGCCAGCAGCTTACGGGGGGGCCGTATTAACGGGGAGCTGTTTTTT.

This chain connects TRBV6-6 to TRBJ2-6, with D unclear. From germline, CDR1 is MNHNY and CDR2 SVGAGI (reference sequence). V gave up 3 bases and J gave up 0 bases, with 6 bases separating them. This CDR3 contains 15 residues. DNA of the CDR3: TGTGCCAGCAGTTATGGGGTCTCTGGGGCCAACGTCCTGACTTTC. Encoded protein: CASSYGVSGANVLTF.

The CDR3 protein is CASSLENTGELFF. For the CDR3, the DNA is TGTGCCAGCAGCTTAGAGAACACCGGGGAGCTGTTTTTT. The chain combines TRBV7-3 with TRBJ2-2; D call uncertain. The CDR3 spans 13 residues. Germline loops: CDR1 SGHTA, CDR2 FQGTGA. V shed 2 bases and J shed 1 base, with 2 bases lying between them. Full variable domain (outside the CDR3, taken from reference TRBV7-3 and TRBJ2-2): GAGVSQTPSNKVTEKGKYVELRCDPISGHTALYWYRQSLGQGPEFLIYFQGTGAADDSGLPNDRFFAVRPEGSVSTLKIQRTERGDSAVYLCASSLENTGELFFGEGSRLTVL.

The chain combines TRBV2 with TRBJ1-5; D is unresolved. V was trimmed by 1 base and J by 3 bases, leaving 4 bases between them. Germline assignment: CDR1 SNHLY and CDR2 FYNNEI. The CDR3 is 13 amino acids. The CDR3 loop reads CASSEEHNQPQHF. The CDR3 region has the DNA TGTGCCAGCAGTGAAGAGCACAATCAGCCCCAGCATTTT.

The rearrangement links TRBV19 to TRBJ1-6, with 7 bases lining up with TRBD1. CDR3 size: 13 residues. The ends lost 8 bases at V and 9 bases at J; junction bases unmatched: 7. CDR1 is LNHDA, CDR2 SQIVND, per germline (reference sequence). The DNA of the CDR3 is TGTGCCAGTTCCGGGACAGCGGGTTCACCCCTCCACTTT. It codes for CASSGTAGSPLHF.

There are a few counts of this clone. The chain couples TRBV5-6 to TRBJ2-5, with D tentatively TRBD1 or TRBD2 (6 bases each). This CDR3 has 16 amino acids. The ends were cut back, 2 bases at V and 4 bases at J, with 18 bases in the middle. CDR1 and CDR2 from the germline V gene are SGHDT and YYEEEE. The DNA for the CDR3 is TGTGCCAGCAGCTTCCGAGCCGTGGGGGGCAGAGAGACCCAGTACTTC. Translated, it gives CASSFRAVGGRETQYF.

The chain links TRBV7-6 to TRBJ1-4; possibly TRBD1 for D (6 bases). Germline V lookup: CDR1 SGHVS, CDR2 FNYEAQ. V lost 1 base to trimming and J lost 6 bases, with 12 bases between them. This CDR3 has 15 residues. The CDR3 reads CASSLVGGKDEKLFF. CDR3 in DNA: TGTGCCAGCAGCTTAGTAGGGGGGAAGGATGAAAAACTGTTTTTT.

The chain couples TRBV15 to TRBJ2-1; TRBD1 matches at 7 bases. Germline trimming cut 1 base from V and 6 bases from J; bases unmatched to any gene: 0. The germline V gene encodes CDR1 LNHNV and CDR2 YYDKDF (reference sequence). The CDR3 contains 13 residues. The CDR3 region is CATSRGQGNEQFF. The CDR3 nucleotides read TGTGCCACCAGCAGAGGACAGGGCAATGAGCAGTTCTTC.

CDR3 sequence (DNA): TGTGCCAGCAGCTTAGATGGTGGCTACACCTTC. Its translation: CASSLDGGYTF. The V gene is TRBV7-8, the J gene TRBJ1-2, with D hard to call. V was clipped by 1 base and J by 7 bases, with 4 bases between them. From germline, CDR1 is SGHVS and CDR2 FQNEAQ. The CDR3 consists of 11 residues.

The chain links TRBV5-6 to TRBJ1-5; TRBD1 matches at 7 bases. This CDR3 has 14 residues. CDR1 is SGHDT and CDR2 is YYEEEE in the germline V gene. V was clipped by 4 bases and J by 5 bases; unmatched bases: 6. Here the CDR3 reads CASSMTGSDQPQHF. The CDR3 DNA is TGTGCCAGCAGCATGACAGGGTCCGATCAGCCCCAGCATTTT.

The chain has TRBV18 and TRBJ1-1; D is uncertain. The CDR3 covers 13 residues. Looked up from germline, CDR1 is KGHSH and CDR2 is LQKENI. V lost 5 bases and J lost 5, with 12 bases in between. The CDR3 sequence: CASSASQATEAFF. As DNA, the CDR3 is TGTGCCAGCTCAGCATCGCAGGCTACTGAAGCTTTCTTT.

This clone was counted a single time. The chain links TRBV15 to TRBJ2-7; D uncertain. CDR1 and CDR2 (germline): LNHNV, YYDKDF (reference sequence). V lost 2 bases and J 6 bases, leaving 11 bases between the germline ends. The CDR3 sequence is 13 residues long. Written as DNA, the CDR3 is TGTGCCACCAGCAGATTACAGTATGGCGAGCAGTACTTC. Translated, it gives CATSRLQYGEQYF. Full variable domain (remainder filled in from reference TRBV15 and TRBJ2-7): DAMVIQNPRYQVTQFGKPVTLSCSQTLNHNVMYWYQQKSSQAPKLLFHYYDKDFNNEADTPDNFQSRRPNTSFCFLDIRSPGLGDTAMYLCATSRLQYGEQYFGPGTRLTVT.

The rearrangement joins TRBV6-5 to TRBJ2-5; no firm D call. Germline CDR1 MNHEY, CDR2 SVGAGI. Trimming left V 4 bases short and J 5 bases short, with 11 bases between. This CDR3 is 13 amino acids long. The CDR3 region has the DNA TGTGCCAGCAGTTCTGGGCTCTGGGAGACCCAGTACTTC. Its protein product is CASSSGLWETQYF.